This TCR beta chain was captured by sequencing in a study of OX40 agonist ivuxolimab in advanced cancers. Trimming stripped 0 bases from V and 0 bases from J, with 15 bases between. Germline CDR1 and CDR2: SGDLS and YYNGEE. The CDR3 covers 17 residues. Only in-frame clones appear in the TCRdb table, and some are missing; sequencing was by immunoSEQ multiplex PCR. Of 70,000 to 75,000 clones in the sample, 82% were seen once. This clone showed up just a few times. The J gene is TRBJ2-5, the V gene TRBV9; no definite D call. The sequence was obtained from an adult with an advanced solid tumor such as melanoma, head and neck, liver or kidney cancer. The specimen comprised CD4+ or CD8+ T cells sorted from blood, sampled in a trial of the OX40 agonist ivuxolimab. In DNA form, the CDR3 reads TGTGCCAGCAGCGTAGGCCACCATTGGGTGAACCAAGAGACCCAGTACTTC. This sequence encodes CASSVGHHWVNQETQYF.